The 22 T cell receptor beta chains below come from one sample, sequenced in a study of cytomegalovirus exposure and HLA in healthy donors. Using immunoSEQ multiplex PCR, the repertoire was profiled, and TCRdb retains in-frame clones only, with some absent. The profile covers around 150,000 clones, with around 96% appearing a single time and around 0.9% taken by the ten largest. What was sequenced was PBMCs. The origin of the receptors is a woman younger than 35 in good health and CMV-seronegative.

This rearrangement joins TRBV4-1 to TRBJ2-5, with D possibly being TRBD2 (6 bases). The CDR3 is made up of 15 amino acids. Per germline, CDR1 MGHRA and CDR2 YSYEKL. Trimming stripped 6 bases from V and 0 bases from J, with 14 bases between. The DNA for the CDR3 is TGCGCCAGCAGTCAAACGGGACTGGACCAAGAGACCCAGTACTTC. This encodes CASSQTGLDQETQYF.

The table lists this clone with a count of one. The rearrangement links TRBV18 to TRBJ1-6; no clear D. Germline assignment: CDR1 KGHSH and CDR2 LQKENI. Between the trimmed V and J ends, which lost 3 bases and 5 bases, there was a span of 8 bases. There are 14 residues in the CDR3. In nucleotides, the CDR3 is TGTGCCAGCTCACCGGCGCAGGATAATTCACCCCTCCACTTT. Its translation is CASSPAQDNSPLHF.

The CDR3, as DNA: TGCAGTGCTAGAGATGAGCGCGAGCAGTACTTC. Translated: CSARDEREQYF. The chain joins TRBV20-1 to TRBJ2-7; no reliable D call. Trimming shortened V by 0 bases and J by 6 bases, and 6 bases separated the two germline ends. This CDR3 contains 11 residues. Germline V gives CDR1 DFQATT, CDR2 SNEGSKA (reference sequence).

The chain employs TRBV5-1 and TRBJ2-3; 11 bases align to TRBD2. Trimming at V came to 1 base and at J to 1 base, leaving 11 bases not matched to a gene. This CDR3 region has 19 residues. The germline CDR1 and CDR2 sequences are SGHRS and YFSETQ. This CDR3 is CASSLIAGGPNIGTDTQYF. CDR3 sequence (DNA): TGCGCCAGCAGCTTGATAGCGGGGGGGCCTAATATCGGCACAGATACGCAGTATTTT.

This chain uses TRBV4-3 with TRBJ2-2; TRBD1 matches at 9 bases. V lost 3 bases to trimming and J lost 3 bases; unmatched junction nucleotides: 11. The CDR3 length is 18 residues. Germline V gene sequence: CDR1 LGHNA, CDR2 YSLEER. The CDR3 DNA reads TGCGCCAGCAGCCACCAAAACAAGGACAGGGGTTACACCGGGGAGCTGTTTTTT. It specifies CASSHQNKDRGYTGELFF.

The chain combines TRBV6-6 with TRBJ1-2; D is perhaps TRBD1 (5 bases). The CDR3 runs 12 residues. Trimming shortened V by 5 bases and J by 8 bases, and 12 bases separated the two germline ends. Germline loops: CDR1 MNHNY, CDR2 SVGAGI (reference sequence). The CDR3 loop is CASSTQGMGYTF. The CDR3 DNA reads as TGTGCCAGCAGTACCCAGGGTATGGGCTACACCTTC.

The chain has TRBV6-5 and TRBJ2-5; 11 bases line up with TRBD2. Germline CDR1 and CDR2: MNHEY and SVGAGI. The CDR3 is 15 amino acids. V lost 0 bases and J lost 8; bases outside the gene matches: 5. This CDR3 is CASSYSLAGGRTQYF. CDR3 DNA sequence: TGTGCCAGCAGTTACTCTTTAGCGGGGGGGCGCACCCAGTACTTC.

The chain couples TRBV2 to TRBJ1-1, with a tentative D call TRBD1 (6 bases). V lost 7 bases to trimming and J lost 5 bases, with 17 bases between them. Germline CDR1 SNHLY, CDR2 FYNNEI. The CDR3 spans 14 residues. For the CDR3, the DNA is TGTGCCAGCACTCCAGACGCAAGGGGGACTGAAGCTTTCTTT. Protein: CASTPDARGTEAFF.

The chain combines TRBV13 with TRBJ2-6, with D perhaps matching TRBD2 (5 bases). The CDR3 sequence is 14 residues long. Germline V gene sequence: CDR1 PRHDT, CDR2 FYEKMQ (reference sequence). V dropped 8 bases and J dropped 2 bases, with 10 bases sitting between them. The CDR3: CASLRRAGANVLTF. CDR3 in DNA: TGTGCCAGCCTAAGGCGGGCTGGGGCCAACGTCCTGACTTTC.

The rearrangement links TRBV12-5 to TRBJ2-5; tentatively, D is TRBD2 (6 bases). The germline CDR1 and CDR2 sequences are LGHNT and FRNRAP. CDR3 size: 19 residues. The V gene lost 5 bases and the J gene lost 2 bases, with 27 bases spanning the gap. The CDR3 spells CASGPPDRACGAEQETQYF. In nucleotides, the CDR3 is TGTGCTAGTGGTCCCCCGGATCGTGCATGCGGGGCGGAACAAGAGACCCAGTACTTC.

The chain carries TRBV5-1 and TRBJ2-2, with D perhaps TRBD1 (6 bases). Germline values: CDR1 SGHRS, CDR2 YFSETQ. The germline V and J ends were trimmed by 4 bases and 3 bases, with 10 bases remaining between them. This CDR3 region has 14 residues. The CDR3 nucleotides read TGCGCCAGCAGCCTACGGACAGACACCGGGGAGCTGTTTTTT. Amino acids: CASSLRTDTGELFF.

This chain uses TRBV9 with TRBJ2-2, with 7 bases fitting TRBD1. Germline V gene sequence: CDR1 SGDLS, CDR2 YYNGEE. J was trimmed by 6 bases and V by 1 base; bases with no gene match: 15. CDR3 length: 18 amino acids. CDR3 protein: CASSVQGVSTDTAGELFF. As DNA, the CDR3 is TGTGCCAGCAGCGTACAGGGGGTCTCCACCGATACCGCCGGGGAGCTGTTTTTT.

CDR3 nucleotide sequence: TGTGCCAGCAGCCTAAGGGGGCGGGGGGGCTGGAACGGGGAGCTGTTTTTT. Amino acid sequence: CASSLRGRGGWNGELFF. This chain links TRBV7-2 with TRBJ2-2; 9 positions agree with TRBD2. The CDR3 totals 17 residues. Germline V CDR1 and CDR2: SGHTA, FQGNSA. Losses at the gene ends were 5 bases for V and 7 bases for J; bases not matched to a gene: 14.

The rearrangement uses TRBV7-8 and TRBJ2-1; 7 bases agree with TRBD2. The CDR3 has 17 residues. Germline values: CDR1 SGHVS, CDR2 FQNEAQ. V was pared by 5 bases and J by 7 bases, with 17 bases of the junction left unmatched. Written as DNA, the CDR3 is TGTGCCAGCAGCCTTAGGCCGATAGCGGGTGGCGGGAATGAGCAGTTCTTC. This sequence encodes CASSLRPIAGGGNEQFF.

V usage is TRBV29-1 and J usage is TRBJ2-2; the D is unclear. The CDR3 sequence is 13 residues long. The V end lost 8 bases, the J end lost 0 bases, and 10 bases lay between the germline ends. Germline V gene data show CDR1 as SQVTM and CDR2 as ANQGSEA. CDR3 region: CSMWQTNTGELFF. The CDR3 nucleotides read TGCAGCATGTGGCAGACGAACACCGGGGAGCTGTTTTTT.

The chain links TRBV6-6 to TRBJ1-3; D is possibly TRBD1 (5 bases). The CDR3 is made up of 13 amino acids. Trimming pared 4 bases from V and 3 bases from J, leaving 7 bases between. Germline loops: CDR1 MNHNY, CDR2 SVGAGI (reference sequence). The CDR3 here is CASSSGIGNTIYF. In DNA form, the CDR3 reads TGTGCCAGCAGTTCAGGGATTGGAAACACCATATATTTT.

J is TRBJ2-1 and V is TRBV19; possibly TRBD1 for D (6 bases). With 7 bases removed from V and 6 bases from J, the gap between germline ends came to 13 bases. CDR3 length equals 13 residues. Germline CDR1 is LNHDA and CDR2 is SQIVND (reference sequence). CDR3 bases: TGTGCCAGTACCAGGACGGACAGCAATGAGCAGTTCTTC. Translated, it gives CASTRTDSNEQFF.

The rearrangement links TRBV7-8 to TRBJ1-1; D is undetermined. CDR1 is SGHVS, CDR2 FQNEAQ, per germline. This CDR3 has 13 residues. V gave up 5 bases and J gave up 8 bases, with 15 bases separating them. The CDR3 sequence is CASSRVLESEAFF. The CDR3 DNA reads as TGTGCCAGCAGCCGGGTTCTAGAGAGCGAAGCTTTCTTT.

The J gene is TRBJ2-1, the V gene TRBV2; D remains ambiguous. Between the trimmed V and J ends, which lost 6 bases and 2 bases, there was a span of 17 bases. From germline, CDR1 is SNHLY and CDR2 FYNNEI. This CDR3 has 16 residues. In nucleotides, the CDR3 is TGTGCCAGCAGCGCCAGACTCATAAACCCCTACAATGAGCAGTTCTTC. Residues: CASSARLINPYNEQFF.

The chain employs TRBV6-5 and TRBJ1-2, with D perhaps matching TRBD1 (6 bases). Between the trimmed V and J ends, which lost 6 bases and 8 bases, there was a span of 16 bases. The germline CDR1 and CDR2 sequences are MNHEY and SVGAGI. The CDR3 spans 13 residues. DNA of the CDR3: TGTGCCAGCAGCGATCACTCGACAGGCGGCTACACCTTC. Its translation is CASSDHSTGGYTF.

This clone was recorded only once. The rearrangement uses TRBV4-1 and TRBJ1-6; D remains unclear. Deletions cut 0 bases from V and 0 bases from J, with 9 bases between. This CDR3 contains 17 residues. Germline V lookup: CDR1 MGHRA, CDR2 YSYEKL. CDR3 loop: CASSQDPTGSYNSPLHF. CDR3 DNA sequence: TGCGCCAGCAGCCAAGATCCGACGGGCTCCTATAATTCACCCCTCCACTTT.

This clone occurred once. V is TRBV9 and J is TRBJ1-2; 7 bases are a match to TRBD1. The CDR3 spans 13 residues. Germline CDR1 SGDLS, CDR2 YYNGEE. J lost 7 bases, V lost 0 bases, and 3 bases had no gene match. The CDR3 nucleotides read TGTGCCAGCAGCGTAGCGACAGGGATTGGCTACACCTTC. Its translation is CASSVATGIGYTF.